This TCR beta chain was sequenced in a study of shared clonotypes between healthy human individuals. About the study: Samples came from a couple of female and three male donors aged 18 to 49. Study results and limitations: Memory subsets generally showed smaller estimated richness than naive subsets did. Rarefaction showed sorted-subset sequencing was incomplete despite large depth.

A CD45RA-negative memory subset and a CD45RA+ naive subset were separated from the CD4+ cells. Produced via immunoSEQ multiplex PCR; TCRdb's table is partial and in-frame only. Of millions of clones detected, around 95% appear once; the ten largest clones hold roughly 0.13%. CDR1 and CDR2 from the germline V gene are MNHEY and SVGAGI. The CDR3 totals 15 residues. V lost 5 bases and J lost 7, with 20 bases in between. Note on this clone: The antigen is not known.

The sequence came from a man between 18 and 35 years old in good health. The chain recombines TRBV6-5 with TRBJ1-2; a possible D gene is TRBD1 (6 bases). Sequencing was done on a sample of naive CD4+ T cells sorted from blood. Subset noted: CD45RA+ positively selected. This chain's CDR3 is CASSRPGQSMGGYTF. DNA for the CDR3: TGTGCCAGCAGTCGCCCAGGACAGTCGATGGGTGGCTACACCTTC.